The 19 T cell receptor beta chains listed next were all sequenced from one sample in a study of blood T cell repertoires in COVID-19. Libraries were prepared by immunoSEQ multiplex PCR; TCRdb keeps only in-frame clonotypes and omits some of them. The sample shows about 190,000 clones, 84% of them seen only once. The sequenced material came from peripheral blood. The source is a human donor in a cohort sampled during active COVID-19.

V usage is TRBV5-8 and J usage is TRBJ2-5, with TRBD1 identical over 9 bases. Germline-derived CDR1 and CDR2 are SGHTS and YDEGEE. V shed 0 bases, J shed 5 bases, and the junction held 8 bases outside the gene matches. The CDR3 contains 16 residues. CDR3 DNA sequence: TGTGCCAGCAGCTTGGATTCGGGACAGGGCCGTGAGACCCAGTACTTC. Protein: CASSLDSGQGRETQYF.

The chain employs TRBV28 and TRBJ2-5; 7 bases are a match to TRBD2. V gave up 1 base and J gave up 2 bases; unmatched junction bases: 7. Germline V gene data show CDR1 as MDHEN and CDR2 as SYDVKM. The CDR3 runs to 16 residues. CDR3 in DNA: TGTGCCAGCAGTTTATTCGGGGGAGCGGGGCAAGAGACCCAGTACTTC. Encoded protein: CASSLFGGAGQETQYF.

This chain uses TRBV2 with TRBJ1-4; 7 bases agree with TRBD1. The V and J ends lost 6 bases and 0 bases, in that order; junction bases with no gene match: 7. The CDR3 extends over 16 amino acids. From germline, CDR1 is SNHLY and CDR2 FYNNEI. DNA for the CDR3: TGTGCCAGCAGGCGGGACAGCCTTGCAACTAATGAAAAACTGTTTTTT. It translates to CASRRDSLATNEKLFF. Using reference TRBV2 and TRBJ1-4 for the parts outside the CDR3, the full variable domain is EPEVTQTPSHQVTQMGQEVILRCVPISNHLYFYWYRQILGQKVEFLVSFYNNEISEKSEIFDDQFSVERPDGSNFTLKIRSTKLEDSAMYFCASRRDSLATNEKLFFGSGTQLSVL.

The chain carries TRBV24-1 and TRBJ2-3; D is undetermined. CDR1 and CDR2 (germline): KGHDR, SFDVKD. The CDR3 length is 13 residues. Between the trimmed V and J ends, which lost 12 bases and 1 base, there was a span of 13 bases. CDR3 protein: CASSLTGTDTQYF. The DNA of the CDR3 is TGTGCCTCTTCTTTAACAGGCACAGATACGCAGTATTTT.

V gene TRBV5-1 combines with J gene TRBJ2-5, with D perhaps TRBD1 (6 bases). This CDR3 is 14 amino acids long. Germline CDR1 reads SGHRS; CDR2 reads YFSETQ. Deletions cut 2 bases from V and 4 bases from J, with 12 bases between. The CDR3 region is CASSFSRGGETQYF. For the CDR3, the DNA is TGCGCCAGCAGCTTCTCCAGGGGTGGAGAGACCCAGTACTTC.

The chain combines TRBV3-1 (or the pseudogene TRBV3-2) with TRBJ2-4; D unresolved. Germline values: CDR1 LGHDT, CDR2 YNNKEL (reference sequence). With 1 base removed from V and 0 bases from J, the gap between germline ends came to 7 bases. This CDR3 contains 15 residues. The CDR3 DNA reads as TGTGCCAGCAGCCAAGTCTTACTAGCCAAAAACATTCAGTACTTC. Translation gives CASSQVLLAKNIQYF.

The rearrangement uses TRBV2 and TRBJ1-2, with 7 positions matching TRBD1. This CDR3 has 15 residues. The V segment lost 6 bases and the J segment 8 bases; nucleotides outside the gene matches: 15. Germline CDR1 and CDR2: SNHLY and FYNNEI. The DNA of the CDR3 is TGTGCCAGCAGACCGACCAGACAGGGCGGGCGCGGCTACACCTTC. The encoded protein is CASRPTRQGGRGYTF.

With regard to this clone: One end of the junction does not line up with germline, which may come from a read error. V and J are TRBV9 and TRBJ1-1, with D uncertain. The germline V gene has CDR1 SGDLS and CDR2 YYNGEE. The CDR3 is 11 residues long. Here the CDR3 reads CASSPGAAPVF. The CDR3 region has the DNA TGTGCCAGCAGCCCAGGAGCGGCTCCTGTCTTT. The full variable domain, rest sourced from reference TRBV9 and TRBJ1-1, is DSGVTQTPKHLITATGQRVTLRCSPRSGDLSVYWYQQSLDQGLQFLIQYYNGEERAKGNILERFSAQQFPDLHSELNLSSLELGDSALYFCASSPGAAPVFGQGTRLTVV.

CDR3 region: CASSLGRGFGYTF. The CDR3 DNA is TGTGCCAGCAGCTTGGGCAGGGGGTTTGGCTACACCTTC. This sequence joins TRBV11-2 and TRBJ1-2; 7 bases are a match to TRBD1. Germline V lookup: CDR1 SGHAT, CDR2 FQNNGV. V trimming: 3 bases; J trimming: 7 bases; junction bases outside the gene matches: 5. This CDR3 contains 13 residues.

V is TRBV5-6 and J is TRBJ2-3; 8 nucleotides line up with TRBD2. The CDR3 sequence is 18 residues long. J lost 4 bases, V lost 0 bases, and 13 bases had no gene match. Germline V gene data show CDR1 as SGHDT and CDR2 as YYEEEE. The CDR3: CASSLGGFGTRVADTQYF. Written as DNA, the CDR3 is TGTGCCAGCAGCTTGGGGGGTTTTGGGACTAGAGTTGCAGATACGCAGTATTTT.

This clone was found once. The rearrangement links TRBV5-1 to TRBJ1-4, with no clear D. The germline V gene encodes CDR1 SGHRS and CDR2 YFSETQ. V was trimmed by 4 bases and J by 3 bases, leaving 10 bases between them. The CDR3 length is 14 residues. The CDR3 spells CASSQVGANEKLFF. In DNA form, the CDR3 reads TGCGCCAGCAGCCAAGTCGGGGCTAATGAAAAACTGTTTTTT.

J is TRBJ1-5 and V is TRBV18; D is possibly TRBD1 (6 bases). Germline V lookup: CDR1 KGHSH, CDR2 LQKENI. The CDR3 sequence is 16 residues long. V was shortened by 2 bases and J by 5 bases, with 16 bases between the two germline ends. DNA for the CDR3: TGTGCCAGCTCACCAGAGAACAGGGTGGGTGATCAGCCCCAGCATTTT. As protein: CASSPENRVGDQPQHF.

The J gene is TRBJ1-5, the V gene TRBV11-2, with 7 bases aligning to TRBD1. Germline loops: CDR1 SGHAT, CDR2 FQNNGV. J gave up 3 bases and V 1 base, and 3 bases lay outside the gene matches. The CDR3 sequence is 15 residues long. This CDR3 is CASSLGGGYNQPQHF. In nucleotides, the CDR3 is TGTGCCAGCAGCTTAGGAGGGGGCTACAATCAGCCCCAGCATTTT.

The chain has TRBV6-5 and TRBJ1-2; 10 nucleotides agree with TRBD1. Germline V lookup: CDR1 MNHEY, CDR2 SVGAGI. V dropped 5 bases and J dropped 4; count of bases not matched to a gene: 4. The CDR3 totals 14 residues. The CDR3 nucleotides read TGTGCCAGCAGTCCGGGACAGGGGATCTATGGCTACACCTTC. Protein sequence: CASSPGQGIYGYTF.

The chain uses TRBV5-1 and TRBJ1-1; D might be TRBD1 (5 bases). The germline CDR1 and CDR2 sequences are SGHRS and YFSETQ. The CDR3 is made up of 14 amino acids. V lost 5 bases and J lost 0, with 11 bases in between. The CDR3 loop is CASRVQGMNTEAFF. DNA for the CDR3: TGCGCCAGCAGGGTCCAGGGCATGAACACTGAAGCTTTCTTT.

The J gene is TRBJ1-2, the V gene TRBV5-1; D is uncertain. Germline CDR1 reads SGHRS; CDR2 reads YFSETQ. CDR3 length equals 12 residues. V was cut by 2 bases and J by 6 bases, with 8 bases left in between. The CDR3 coding sequence is TGCGCCAGCAGCTTCTCCGGGGATGGCTACACCTTC. Its translation is CASSFSGDGYTF.

The chain has TRBV6-5 and TRBJ1-5; TRBD1 matches at 9 bases. V shed 8 bases and J 2 bases; nucleotides not matched to a gene: 4. The V gene's germline CDR1 is MNHEY and CDR2 SVGAGI. The CDR3 runs to 14 residues. This CDR3 reads CASERDRGNQPQHF. The CDR3 DNA is TGTGCCAGCGAGAGGGACAGGGGCAATCAGCCCCAGCATTTT.

This clone was observed a few times. This rearrangement joins TRBV5-1 to TRBJ2-2; the D gene is possibly TRBD1 (6 bases). Trimming shortened V by 2 bases and J by 5 bases, and 25 bases separated the two germline ends. The V gene's germline CDR1 is SGHRS and CDR2 YFSETQ. The CDR3 has 19 amino acids. CDR3 in DNA: TGCGCCAGCAGCTTCTCCCTCAGGGGTATCGGGGTGGAAACCGGGGAGCTGTTTTTT. Translating gives CASSFSLRGIGVETGELFF.

The J gene is TRBJ2-1, the V gene TRBV28; D is ambiguous. There are 14 residues in the CDR3. The ends were cut back, 3 bases at V and 2 bases at J, with 8 bases in the middle. Looked up from germline, CDR1 is MDHEN and CDR2 is SYDVKM. CDR3 loop: CASSFPEPYNEQFF. The CDR3 region has the DNA TGTGCCAGCAGTTTTCCCGAGCCCTACAATGAGCAGTTCTTC.